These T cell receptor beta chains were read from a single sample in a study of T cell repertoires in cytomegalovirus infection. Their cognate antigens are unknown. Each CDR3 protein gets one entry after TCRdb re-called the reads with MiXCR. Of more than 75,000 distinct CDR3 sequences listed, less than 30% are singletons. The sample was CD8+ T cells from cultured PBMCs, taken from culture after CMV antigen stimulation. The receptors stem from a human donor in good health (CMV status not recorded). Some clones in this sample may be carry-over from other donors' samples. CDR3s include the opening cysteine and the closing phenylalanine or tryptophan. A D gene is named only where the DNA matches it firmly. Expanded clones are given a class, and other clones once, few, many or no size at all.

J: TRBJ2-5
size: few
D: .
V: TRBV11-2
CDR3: CASSPTGLGGETQYF
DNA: TGTGCCAGCAGCCCCACAGGGCTGGGGGGGGAGACCCAGTACTTC

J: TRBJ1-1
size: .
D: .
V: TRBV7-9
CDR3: CASSPSGRPEAFF
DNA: TGTGCCAGCAGCCCCTCGGGGCGACCTGAAGCTTTCTTT

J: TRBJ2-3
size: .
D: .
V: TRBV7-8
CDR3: CASSLITAGTQYF
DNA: TGTGCCAGCAGCTTAATAACTGCTGGTACGCAGTATTTT

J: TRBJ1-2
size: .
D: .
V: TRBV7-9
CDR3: CASSSTGIHLIDGYTF
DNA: TGTGCCAGCAGCTCCACAGGGATCCACCTGATTGATGGCTACACCTTC

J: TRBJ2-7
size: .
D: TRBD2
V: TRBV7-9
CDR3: CASSPRERGYEQYF
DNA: TGTGCCAGCAGCCCCCGGGAGCGGGGCTACGAGCAGTACTTC

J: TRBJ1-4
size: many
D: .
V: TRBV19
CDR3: CASSGLDRRATNEKLFF
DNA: TGTGCCAGTAGTGGACTCGACAGACGCGCAACTAATGAAAAACTGTTTTTT

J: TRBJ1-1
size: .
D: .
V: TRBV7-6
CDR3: CASSLVMGMGTEAFF
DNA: TGTGCCAGCAGCTTAGTTATGGGAATGGGCACTGAAGCTTTCTTT

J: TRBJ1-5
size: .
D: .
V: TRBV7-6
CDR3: CASSSQNQPQHF
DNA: TGTGCCAGCAGCTCCCAAAATCAGCCCCAGCATTTT

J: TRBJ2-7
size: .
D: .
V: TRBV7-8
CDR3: CASSLGLNEQYF
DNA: TGTGCCAGCAGCTTAGGGCTAAACGAGCAGTACTTC

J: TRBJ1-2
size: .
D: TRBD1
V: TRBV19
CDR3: CASRTGGIDGYTF
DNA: TGTGCCAGTAGAACAGGGGGCATCGATGGCTACACCTTC

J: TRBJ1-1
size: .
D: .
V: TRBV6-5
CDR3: CASSYRTNTEAFF
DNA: TGTGCCAGCAGTTACAGAACGAACACTGAAGCTTTCTTT

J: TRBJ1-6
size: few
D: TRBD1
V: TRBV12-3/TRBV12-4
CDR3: CASTLGTAYNSPLHF
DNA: TGTGCCAGCACCCTAGGGACAGCCTATAATTCACCCCTCCACTTT

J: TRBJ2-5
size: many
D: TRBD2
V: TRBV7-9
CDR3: CASSRGGQETQYF
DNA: TGTGCCAGCAGCCGCGGGGGCCAAGAGACCCAGTACTTC

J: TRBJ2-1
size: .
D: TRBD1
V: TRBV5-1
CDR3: CASSLDGQGVNEQFF
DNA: TGCGCCAGCAGCTTGGATGGACAGGGGGTAAATGAGCAGTTCTTC

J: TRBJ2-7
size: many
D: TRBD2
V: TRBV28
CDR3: CASSLSSGGTYEQYF
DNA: TGTGCCAGCAGTTTATCTAGCGGGGGGACCTACGAGCAGTACTTC

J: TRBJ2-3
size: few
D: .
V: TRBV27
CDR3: CASSLSHRTDTQYF
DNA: TGTGCCAGCAGTTTATCGCATCGCACAGATACGCAGTATTTT

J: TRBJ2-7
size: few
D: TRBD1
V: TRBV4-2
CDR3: CASSQNGQGSYEQYF
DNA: TGTGCCAGCAGCCAGAATGGACAGGGTTCCTACGAGCAGTACTTC

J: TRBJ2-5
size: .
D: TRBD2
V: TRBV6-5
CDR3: CASSYYEGTSSETQYF
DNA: TGTGCCAGCAGTTACTACGAGGGGACTAGTTCGGAGACCCAGTACTTC

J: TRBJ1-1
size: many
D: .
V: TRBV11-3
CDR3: CASSSTYNTEAFF
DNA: TGTGCCAGCAGCTCGACATATAACACTGAAGCTTTCTTT

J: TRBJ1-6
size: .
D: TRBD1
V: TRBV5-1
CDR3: CASSLADRAQGNSPLHF
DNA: TGCGCCAGCAGCTTGGCCGACAGGGCCCAAGGGAATTCACCCCTCCACTTT

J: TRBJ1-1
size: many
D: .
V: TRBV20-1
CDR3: CSAVDIMNTEAFF
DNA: TGCAGTGCTGTAGACATTATGAACACTGAAGCTTTCTTT

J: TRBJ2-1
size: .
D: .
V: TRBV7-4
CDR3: CASSPDLGSYNEQFF
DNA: TGTGCCAGCAGCCCCGATTTGGGAAGTTACAATGAGCAGTTCTTC